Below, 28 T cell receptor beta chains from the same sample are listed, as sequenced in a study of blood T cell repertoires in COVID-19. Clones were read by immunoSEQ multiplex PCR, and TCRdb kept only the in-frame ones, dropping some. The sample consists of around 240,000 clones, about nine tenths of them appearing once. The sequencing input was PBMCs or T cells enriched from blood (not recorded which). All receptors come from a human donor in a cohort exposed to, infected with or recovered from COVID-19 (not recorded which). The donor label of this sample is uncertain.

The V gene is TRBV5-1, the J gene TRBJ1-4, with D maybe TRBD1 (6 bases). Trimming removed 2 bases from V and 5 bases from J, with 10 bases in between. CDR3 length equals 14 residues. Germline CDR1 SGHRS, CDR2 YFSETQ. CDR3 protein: CASSLRQANEKLFF. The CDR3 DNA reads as TGCGCCAGCAGCTTAAGACAGGCAAATGAAAAACTGTTTTTT.

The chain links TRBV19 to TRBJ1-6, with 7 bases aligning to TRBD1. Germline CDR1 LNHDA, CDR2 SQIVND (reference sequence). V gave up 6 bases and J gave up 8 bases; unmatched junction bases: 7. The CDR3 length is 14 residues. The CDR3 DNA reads TGTGCCAGTAGCCCGAGACAGGGAGATTCACCCCTCCACTTT. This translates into CASSPRQGDSPLHF.

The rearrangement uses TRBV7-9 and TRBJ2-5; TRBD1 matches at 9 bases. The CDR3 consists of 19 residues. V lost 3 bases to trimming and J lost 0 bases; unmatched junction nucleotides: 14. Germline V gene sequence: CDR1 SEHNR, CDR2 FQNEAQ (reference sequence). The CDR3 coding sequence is TGTGCCAGCAGCTTTCCCCCCAGGAATCGACAGGGGGACCAAGAGACCCAGTACTTC. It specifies CASSFPPRNRQGDQETQYF.

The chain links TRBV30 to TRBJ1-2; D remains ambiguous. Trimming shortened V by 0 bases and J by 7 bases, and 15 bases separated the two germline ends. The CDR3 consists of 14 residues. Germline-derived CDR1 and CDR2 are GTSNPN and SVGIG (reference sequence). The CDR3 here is CAWSVDHLGSGYTF. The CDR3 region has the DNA TGTGCCTGGAGTGTAGATCACCTCGGGAGTGGCTACACCTTC.

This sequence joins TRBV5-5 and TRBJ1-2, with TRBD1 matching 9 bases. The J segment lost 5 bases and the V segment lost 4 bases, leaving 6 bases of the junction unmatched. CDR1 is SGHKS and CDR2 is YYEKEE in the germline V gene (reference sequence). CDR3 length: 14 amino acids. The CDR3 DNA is TGTGCCAGCAGCCAAGGGACAGGGATGTATGGCTACACCTTC. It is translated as CASSQGTGMYGYTF.

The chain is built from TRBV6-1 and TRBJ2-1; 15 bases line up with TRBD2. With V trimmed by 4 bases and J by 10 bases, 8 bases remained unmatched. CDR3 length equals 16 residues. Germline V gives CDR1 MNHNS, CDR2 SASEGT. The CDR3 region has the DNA TGTGCCAGCAGTGGACGGACTAGCGGGGGGGCCTGGGAGCAGTTCTTC. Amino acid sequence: CASSGRTSGGAWEQFF.

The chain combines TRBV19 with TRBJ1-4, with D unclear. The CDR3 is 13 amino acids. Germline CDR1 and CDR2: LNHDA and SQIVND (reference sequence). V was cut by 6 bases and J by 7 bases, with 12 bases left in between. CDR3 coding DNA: TGTGCCAGTAGCGCCTTGGCGGGTGAAAAACTGTTTTTT. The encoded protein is CASSALAGEKLFF.

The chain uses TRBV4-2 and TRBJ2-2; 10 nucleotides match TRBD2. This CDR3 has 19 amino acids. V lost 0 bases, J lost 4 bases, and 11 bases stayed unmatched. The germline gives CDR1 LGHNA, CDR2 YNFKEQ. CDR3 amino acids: CASSQDPPFLAGVTGELFF. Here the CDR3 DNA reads TGTGCCAGCAGCCAAGATCCCCCCTTTCTAGCGGGGGTCACCGGGGAGCTGTTTTTT.

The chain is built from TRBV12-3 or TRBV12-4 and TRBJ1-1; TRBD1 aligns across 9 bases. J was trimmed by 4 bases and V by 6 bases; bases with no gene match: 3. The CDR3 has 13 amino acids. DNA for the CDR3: TGTGCCAGCAGGCCGACAGGGGGCACTGAAGCTTTCTTT. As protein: CASRPTGGTEAFF.

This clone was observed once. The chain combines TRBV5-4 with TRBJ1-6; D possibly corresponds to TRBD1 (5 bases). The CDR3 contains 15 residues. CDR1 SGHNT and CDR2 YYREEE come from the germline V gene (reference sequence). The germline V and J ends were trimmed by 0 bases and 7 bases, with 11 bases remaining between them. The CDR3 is CASSLVGRRNSPLHF. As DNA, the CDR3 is TGTGCCAGCAGCTTGGTGGGGCGTAGGAATTCACCCCTCCACTTT.

CDR3 loop: CSASLVETQYF. The CDR3 coding sequence is TGCAGTGCTAGTCTAGTAGAGACCCAGTACTTC. The V gene is TRBV20-1, the J gene TRBJ2-5; D remains ambiguous. Trimming removed 3 bases from V and 4 bases from J, with 6 bases in between. Germline-derived CDR1 and CDR2 are DFQATT and SNEGSKA (reference sequence). CDR3 length equals 11 residues.

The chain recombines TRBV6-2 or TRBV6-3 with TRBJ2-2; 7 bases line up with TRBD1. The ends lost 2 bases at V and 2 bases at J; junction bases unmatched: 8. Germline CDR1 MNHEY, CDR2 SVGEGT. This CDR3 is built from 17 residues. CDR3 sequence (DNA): TGTGCCAGCAGTTACAGGACATGGACAGGCAACACCGGGGAGCTGTTTTTT. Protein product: CASSYRTWTGNTGELFF.

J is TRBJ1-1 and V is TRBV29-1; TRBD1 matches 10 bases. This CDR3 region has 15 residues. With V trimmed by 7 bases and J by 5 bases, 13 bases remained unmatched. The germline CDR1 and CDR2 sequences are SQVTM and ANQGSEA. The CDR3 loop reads CSAIPGQGIATEAFF. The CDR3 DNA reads TGCAGCGCCATACCGGGACAGGGGATCGCTACTGAAGCTTTCTTT.

CDR3 nucleotide sequence: TGTGCCAGTAGTAGCCAGGCAAGTCAGCCCCAGCATTTT. Its protein product is CASSSQASQPQHF. The gene calls are TRBV19 and TRBJ1-5; no clear D gene. CDR3 size: 13 residues. V dropped 4 bases and J dropped 6 bases, with 10 bases sitting between them. Germline values: CDR1 LNHDA, CDR2 SQIVND (reference sequence).

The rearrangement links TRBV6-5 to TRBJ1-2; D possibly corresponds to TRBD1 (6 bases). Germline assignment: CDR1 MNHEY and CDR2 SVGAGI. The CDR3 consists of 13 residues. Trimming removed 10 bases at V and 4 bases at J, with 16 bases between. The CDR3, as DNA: TGTGCCACCAGAGACAGGACCGCCTATGGCTACACCTTC. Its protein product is CATRDRTAYGYTF.

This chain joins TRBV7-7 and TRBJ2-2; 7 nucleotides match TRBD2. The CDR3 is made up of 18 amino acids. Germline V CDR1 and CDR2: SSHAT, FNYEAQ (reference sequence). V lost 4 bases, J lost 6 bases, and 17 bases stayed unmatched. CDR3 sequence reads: CASSYRRKGGWRSGELFF. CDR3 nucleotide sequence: TGTGCCAGCAGCTACAGACGGAAGGGAGGGTGGCGGTCCGGGGAGCTGTTTTTT.

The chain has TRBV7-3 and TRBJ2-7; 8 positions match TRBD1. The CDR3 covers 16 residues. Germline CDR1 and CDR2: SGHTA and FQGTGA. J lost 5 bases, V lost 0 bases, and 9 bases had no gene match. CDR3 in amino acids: CASSLTGGGQANEQYF. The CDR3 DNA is TGTGCCAGCAGCTTAACGGGTGGGGGACAGGCTAACGAGCAGTACTTC.

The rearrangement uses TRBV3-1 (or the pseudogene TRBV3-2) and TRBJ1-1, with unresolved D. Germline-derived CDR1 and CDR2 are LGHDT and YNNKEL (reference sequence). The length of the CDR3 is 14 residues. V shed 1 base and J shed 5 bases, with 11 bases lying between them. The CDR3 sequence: CASSQAIGGTEAFF. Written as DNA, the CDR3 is TGTGCCAGCAGCCAAGCAATAGGAGGTACTGAAGCTTTCTTT.

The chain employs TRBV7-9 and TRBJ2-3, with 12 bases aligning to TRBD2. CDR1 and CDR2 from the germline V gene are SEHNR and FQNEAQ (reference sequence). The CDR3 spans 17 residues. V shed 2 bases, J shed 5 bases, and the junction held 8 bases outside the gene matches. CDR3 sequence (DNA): TGTGCCAGCAGCTTAAGGACTAGCGGGGTGGGAATAGATACGCAGTATTTT. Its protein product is CASSLRTSGVGIDTQYF.

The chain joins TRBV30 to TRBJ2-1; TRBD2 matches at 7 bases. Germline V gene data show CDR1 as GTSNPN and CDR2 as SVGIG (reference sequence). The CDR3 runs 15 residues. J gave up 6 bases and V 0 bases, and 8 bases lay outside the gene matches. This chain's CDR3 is CAWSVLSGAGNEQFF. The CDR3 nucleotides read TGTGCCTGGAGTGTACTCAGCGGGGCTGGCAATGAGCAGTTCTTC.

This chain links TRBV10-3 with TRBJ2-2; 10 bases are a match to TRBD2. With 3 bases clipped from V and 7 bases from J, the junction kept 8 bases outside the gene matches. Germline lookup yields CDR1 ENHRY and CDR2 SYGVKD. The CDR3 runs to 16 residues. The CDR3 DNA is TGTGCCATCAGTGACTCCCAGCGGGGGGGCGACGGGGAGCTGTTTTTT. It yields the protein CAISDSQRGGDGELFF.

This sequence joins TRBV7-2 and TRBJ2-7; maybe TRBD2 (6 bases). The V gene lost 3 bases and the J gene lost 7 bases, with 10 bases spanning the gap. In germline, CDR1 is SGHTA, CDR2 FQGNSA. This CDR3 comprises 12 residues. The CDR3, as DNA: TGTGCCAGCAGCTTGGGGGGAGCTGAGCAGTACTTC. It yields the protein CASSLGGAEQYF.

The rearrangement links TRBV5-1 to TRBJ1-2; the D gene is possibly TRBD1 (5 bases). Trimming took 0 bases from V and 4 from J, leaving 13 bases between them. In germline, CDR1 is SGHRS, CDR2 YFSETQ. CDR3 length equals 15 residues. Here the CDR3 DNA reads TGCGCCAGCAGCTTGGAAGGGGTATTTTCCTATGGCTACACCTTC. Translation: CASSLEGVFSYGYTF.

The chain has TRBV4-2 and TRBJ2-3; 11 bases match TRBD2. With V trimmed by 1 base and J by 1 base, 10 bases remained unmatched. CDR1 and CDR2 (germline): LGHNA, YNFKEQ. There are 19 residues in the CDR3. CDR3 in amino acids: CASSQGGSTSGDGTDTQYF. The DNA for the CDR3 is TGTGCCAGCAGCCAAGGGGGTTCGACTAGCGGGGATGGCACAGATACGCAGTATTTT.

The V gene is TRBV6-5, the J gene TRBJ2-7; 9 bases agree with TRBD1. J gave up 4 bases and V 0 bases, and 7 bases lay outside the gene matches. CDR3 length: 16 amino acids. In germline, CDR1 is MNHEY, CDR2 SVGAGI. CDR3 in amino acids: CASSYSGQGFAYEQYF. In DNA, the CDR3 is TGTGCCAGCAGTTACTCCGGACAGGGGTTTGCTTACGAGCAGTACTTC.

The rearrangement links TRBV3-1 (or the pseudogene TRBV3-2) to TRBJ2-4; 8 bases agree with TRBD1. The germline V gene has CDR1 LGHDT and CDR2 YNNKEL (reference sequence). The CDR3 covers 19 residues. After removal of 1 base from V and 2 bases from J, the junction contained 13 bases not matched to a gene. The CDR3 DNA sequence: TGTGCCAGCAGCCAAGTCAGGGGGCCCAGCCACTTATCCAAAAACATTCAGTACTTC. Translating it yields CASSQVRGPSHLSKNIQYF.

CDR3 DNA: TGTGCCAGCAGCTACCTGACTAGCGGAAAGAACAATGAGCAGTTCTTC. This codes for CASSYLTSGKNNEQFF. V usage is TRBV7-9 and J usage is TRBJ2-1, with TRBD2 matching over 9 bases. V shed 4 bases, J shed 5 bases, and the junction held 9 bases outside the gene matches. Germline CDR1 is SEHNR and CDR2 is FQNEAQ (reference sequence). The CDR3 contains 16 residues.

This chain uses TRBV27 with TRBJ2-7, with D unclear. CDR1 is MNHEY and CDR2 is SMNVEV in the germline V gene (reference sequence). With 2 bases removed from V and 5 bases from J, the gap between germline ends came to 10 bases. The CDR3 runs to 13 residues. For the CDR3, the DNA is TGTGCCAGCAGTTTACGCGCACGGGACGAGCAGTACTTC. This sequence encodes CASSLRARDEQYF.